One and the same sample provided the 21 T cell receptor beta chains below, sequenced in a study of regulatory T cells in long-lasting Graves disease. Time point denoted: newly diagnosed GD, antithyroid drugs for less than 3 months. Scientists built the TCR library using RNA that was extracted from PBMCs. Construction of TCR beta libraries relied on iRepertoire HTBI primers and on Arm-PCR targeting CDR3 regions. TCRdb re-analysed the multiplex PCR reads in MiXCR, keeping a single row per CDR3 protein. The repertoire holds about 240,000 distinct CDR3 sequences, with about 19% as singletons. The source material was peripheral blood mononuclear cells (PBMCs), sampled at new diagnosis, from a patient treated with antithyroid drugs. Source of these receptors: a female donor with Graves disease.

This clonotype was picked up many times. The J gene is TRBJ2-7, the V gene TRBV6-2 or TRBV6-3; D is possibly TRBD2 (5 bases). The germline gives CDR1 MNHEY, CDR2 SVGEGT. Trimming removed 7 bases from V and 1 base from J, with 14 bases in between. This CDR3 contains 14 residues. DNA of the CDR3: TGTGCCAGCATTCCGAGGGTTGAGTCCTACGAGCAGTACTTC. Its protein is CASIPRVESYEQYF.

This clonotype was seen repeatedly, ten times or more. The rearrangement uses TRBV28 and TRBJ1-4, with 11 nucleotides matching TRBD1. Looked up from germline, CDR1 is MDHEN and CDR2 is SYDVKM. Losses at the gene ends were 1 base for V and 8 bases for J; bases not matched to a gene: 3. This CDR3 is 15 amino acids long. CDR3 amino acids: CASSLSGQGEEKLFF. In DNA, the CDR3 is TGTGCCAGCAGTTTATCGGGACAGGGGGAGGAAAAACTGTTTTTT.

At least ten counts were recorded for this clonotype. The chain combines TRBV30 with TRBJ1-2; tentative D call: TRBD1 (6 bases). Between the trimmed V and J ends, which lost 4 bases and 3 bases, there was a span of 12 bases. This CDR3 has 13 amino acids. Germline V gene data show CDR1 as GTSNPN and CDR2 as SVGIG (reference sequence). As DNA, the CDR3 is TGTGCCTGGACGGGGGGCGAGGACTATGGCTACACCTTC. Amino acid sequence: CAWTGGEDYGYTF.

A remark on this clonotype: A far larger clone is just one base off, so this is likely a read error. The chain carries TRBV10-3 and TRBJ2-7; 12 bases map to TRBD1. The CDR3 contains 16 residues. The V gene end was trimmed by 4 bases and the J gene end by 2 bases; junction bases not matched to a gene: 6. Germline V gene sequence: CDR1 ENHRY, CDR2 SYGVKD. CDR3 bases: TGTGCCATCAGTGGGTCCGGGACAGGGGGCCCCTACGAGCAGTACTTC. It yields the protein CAISGSGTGGPYEQYF.

V gene TRBV11-3 combines with J gene TRBJ2-1, with TRBD1 matching 7 bases. After removal of 1 base from V and 8 bases from J, the junction contained 2 bases not matched to a gene. There are 13 residues in the CDR3. In germline, CDR1 is SGHNT, CDR2 YENEEA. CDR3 DNA sequence: TGTGCCAGCAGCTTAGTCGACAGGGATGAGCAGTTCTTC. It codes for CASSLVDRDEQFF.

This clonotype was seen ten or more times. The chain uses TRBV12-3 or TRBV12-4 and TRBJ2-1; D unresolved. V lost 3 bases and J lost 6, with 9 bases in between. CDR3 length: 13 amino acids. CDR3: CASSFTGPNEQFF. Here the CDR3 DNA reads TGTGCCAGCAGTTTTACCGGGCCCAATGAGCAGTTCTTC.

The J gene is TRBJ1-4, the V gene TRBV9, with 7 bases that match TRBD1. The germline V gene encodes CDR1 SGDLS and CDR2 YYNGEE. This CDR3 is 15 amino acids long. The V segment lost 4 bases and the J segment 3 bases; nucleotides outside the gene matches: 6. DNA of the CDR3: TGTGCCAGCAGCCCAGGGGGTACAGCTAATGAAAAACTGTTTTTT. This encodes CASSPGGTANEKLFF.

Many counts were recorded for this clonotype. This chain uses TRBV5-1 with TRBJ2-3; 9 positions agree with TRBD2. The CDR3 length is 16 residues. Per germline, CDR1 SGHRS and CDR2 YFSETQ. J gave up 0 bases and V 4 bases, and 6 bases lay outside the gene matches. The DNA for the CDR3 is TGCGCCAGCAGCCCGAGACTAGCGGCTAGCACAGATACGCAGTATTTT. This sequence encodes CASSPRLAASTDTQYF. Using reference TRBV5-1 and TRBJ2-3 for the parts outside the CDR3, the full variable domain is KAGVTQTPRYLIKTRGQQVTLSCSPISGHRSVSWYQQTPGQGLQFLFEYFSETQRNKGNFPGRFSGRQFSNSRSEMNVSTLELGDSALYLCASSPRLAASTDTQYFGPGTRLTVL.

Worth noting for this clonotype: This may come from a read error, since a much larger clone is one base off. The CDR3: CASGPTGGSRGELFF. The CDR3 DNA follows: TGTGCCAGCGGTCCCACAGGGGGCTCGAGGGGGGAGCTGTTTTTT. The rearrangement joins TRBV2 to TRBJ2-2; 9 positions match TRBD1. V was clipped by 8 bases and J by 8 bases; unmatched bases: 12. The CDR3 is 15 amino acids. The V gene's germline CDR1 is SNHLY and CDR2 FYNNEI.

At least ten counts were recorded for this clonotype. The rearrangement uses TRBV5-8 and TRBJ2-3, with D perhaps given as TRBD1 or TRBD2 (6 bases each). Per the germline V gene, CDR1 is SGHTS and CDR2 is YDEGEE. The germline V and J ends were trimmed by 4 bases and 1 base, with 16 bases remaining between them. The CDR3 is 16 residues long. The CDR3 is CASSPGDNRRTDTQYF. CDR3 coding DNA: TGTGCCAGCAGCCCGGGGGACAACCGCCGCACAGATACGCAGTATTTT.

This clonotype was counted many times. The gene calls are TRBV18 and TRBJ1-1, with D possibly being TRBD1 (5 bases). Germline CDR1 KGHSH, CDR2 LQKENI. The CDR3 is 12 amino acids. V lost 4 bases and J lost 7, with 10 bases in between. This CDR3 reads CASSRGRVEAFF. CDR3 DNA sequence: TGTGCCAGCTCACGGGGGAGGGTTGAAGCTTTCTTT.

The sample holds many counts of this clonotype. This rearrangement joins TRBV7-8 to TRBJ1-6; the D is unclear. The V end was cut by 4 bases, the J end by 5 bases, with 3 bases between. The CDR3 is 12 residues long. Germline loops: CDR1 SGHVS, CDR2 FQNEAQ. CDR3 region: CASSSNNSPLHF. Written as DNA, the CDR3 is TGTGCCAGCAGCTCTAATAATTCACCCCTCCACTTT.

This clonotype has a count of ten or more. This chain connects TRBV3-1 to TRBJ1-4; D remains ambiguous. Germline lookup yields CDR1 LGHDT and CDR2 YNNKEL (reference sequence). V gave up 4 bases and J gave up 11 bases, with 23 bases separating them. This CDR3 has 16 amino acids. This chain's CDR3 is CASSPERALGLEKLFF. The CDR3 DNA reads TGTGCCAGCAGCCCGGAAAGAGCCCTCGGCCTGGAGAAACTGTTTTTT. Supplemented by reference TRBV3-1 and TRBJ1-4, the full variable domain reads DTAVSQTPKYLVTQMGNDKSIKCEQNLGHDTMYWYKQDSKKFLKIMFSYNNKELIINETVPNRFSPKSPDKAHLNLHINSLELGDSAVYFCASSPERALGLEKLFFGSGTQLSVL.

This clonotype was detected only a few times. V and J are TRBV4-1 and TRBJ1-2; 9 nucleotides agree with TRBD1. V dropped 4 bases and J dropped 3; count of bases not matched to a gene: 6. CDR3 size: 15 residues. Germline assignment: CDR1 MGHRA and CDR2 YSYEKL. CDR3 loop: CASSPYRGQDYGYTF. The CDR3 region has the DNA TGCGCCAGCAGCCCATACAGGGGGCAAGACTATGGCTACACCTTC.

The rearrangement uses TRBV5-1 and TRBJ2-7, with D possibly matching TRBD1 (6 bases). This CDR3 comprises 13 residues. Germline-derived CDR1 and CDR2 are SGHRS and YFSETQ. V lost 1 base to trimming and J lost 6 bases, with 11 bases between them. The CDR3 nucleotides read TGCGCCAGCAGCTTGAGGAGAGGGGGCGAGCAGTACTTC. It yields the protein CASSLRRGGEQYF.

This clonotype was counted at least ten times. The V gene is TRBV9, the J gene TRBJ1-4; the D gene is possibly TRBD1 (6 bases). Deletions cut 2 bases from V and 0 bases from J, with 14 bases between. The CDR3 length is 17 residues. The germline CDR1 and CDR2 sequences are SGDLS and YYNGEE. The CDR3 loop is CASSVEQGIATNEKLFF. DNA of the CDR3: TGTGCCAGCAGCGTCGAGCAGGGGATTGCAACTAATGAAAAACTGTTTTTT.

This chain links TRBV19 with TRBJ1-5; maybe TRBD1 (6 bases). Germline CDR1 reads LNHDA; CDR2 reads SQIVND (reference sequence). This CDR3 has 16 residues. The V end was cut by 6 bases, the J end by 8 bases, with 23 bases between. CDR3 coding DNA: TGTGCCAGTAGCATCTTAATACCCACAGGGTTTGAGCCCCAGCATTTT. Translation gives CASSILIPTGFEPQHF.

This clonotype was found many times. The gene calls are TRBV7-3 and TRBJ2-1; 7 bases fit TRBD2. CDR3 length: 15 amino acids. Germline values: CDR1 SGHTA, CDR2 FQGTGA. V was clipped by 5 bases and J by 0 bases; unmatched bases: 4. The CDR3 DNA sequence: TGTGCCAGCAGCGCCCGACTAGCCTCCTACAATGAGCAGTTCTTC. It codes for CASSARLASYNEQFF. The entire variable domain, with the rest obtained from reference TRBV7-3 and TRBJ2-1, is as follows: GAGVSQTPSNKVTEKGKYVELRCDPISGHTALYWYRQSLGQGPEFLIYFQGTGAADDSGLPNDRFFAVRPEGSVSTLKIQRTERGDSAVYLCASSARLASYNEQFFGPGTRLTVL.

J is TRBJ1-3 and V is TRBV15; D is ambiguous. V shed 1 base and J shed 4 bases, with 11 bases lying between them. CDR1 LNHNV and CDR2 YYDKDF come from the germline V gene (reference sequence). This CDR3 has 15 residues. CDR3 sequence reads: CATSRARVSGNTIYF. CDR3 nucleotides: TGTGCCACCAGCAGAGCGAGGGTGTCCGGAAACACCATATATTTT.

There are many counts of this clonotype. The genes are TRBV7-8 and TRBJ2-7; no reliable D call. Looked up from germline, CDR1 is SGHVS and CDR2 is FQNEAQ. V lost 1 base to trimming and J lost 6 bases, with 16 bases between them. The CDR3 extends over 15 amino acids. The CDR3 region is CASSLVAGRPLEQYF. The CDR3 region has the DNA TGTGCCAGCAGCTTAGTTGCTGGGCGGCCTCTCGAGCAGTACTTC.

This clonotype was recorded many times. The chain has TRBV6-1 and TRBJ1-2; a weak D match, TRBD1 (5 bases). Trimming left V 5 bases short and J 6 bases short, with 13 bases between. CDR3 length: 13 amino acids. Germline V gives CDR1 MNHNS, CDR2 SASEGT. The CDR3 region is CASSPGGYDGYTF. The CDR3 DNA reads TGTGCCAGCAGTCCGGGGGGATACGATGGCTACACCTTC.